Listed below are T cell receptor beta chains from one sample, sequenced in a study of cytomegalovirus exposure and HLA in healthy donors. Using immunoSEQ multiplex PCR, the repertoire was profiled, and TCRdb retains in-frame clones only, with some absent. The table has around 170,000 clones, about 72% seen once. The material sequenced was PBMCs. All receptors come from a girl aged 10 to 17 in good health and CMV-seronegative. The conserved cysteine and the conserved F or W are not part of the CDR3 here. Each record gives: J gene, V gene, D gene, CDR3 protein. The D gene is left open where the match is weak.

j_gene: TRBJ1-2; v_gene: TRBV19; d_gene: NA; CDR3aa: ASSIGSGVGYT
j_gene: TRBJ1-2; v_gene: TRBV6-5; d_gene: TRBD1; CDR3aa: ASSYSRGQGDYGYT
j_gene: TRBJ1-3; v_gene: TRBV5-4; d_gene: NA; CDR3aa: ASSSRSSGNTIY
j_gene: TRBJ2-7; v_gene: TRBV2; d_gene: NA; CDR3aa: ASGGREGYEQY
j_gene: TRBJ1-3; v_gene: TRBV5-7; d_gene: NA; CDR3aa: ATQRVESGNTIY
j_gene: TRBJ1-1; v_gene: TRBV19; d_gene: NA; CDR3aa: ASSIDRQTEAF
j_gene: TRBJ1-3; v_gene: TRBV5-6; d_gene: NA; CDR3aa: ASSTHGGGRNTIY
j_gene: TRBJ2-1; v_gene: TRBV5-1; d_gene: TRBD2; CDR3aa: ASSGGLAVEQF
j_gene: TRBJ1-1; v_gene: TRBV19; d_gene: TRBD1; CDR3aa: ASSEDRRNTEAF
j_gene: TRBJ2-4; v_gene: TRBV18; d_gene: TRBD1; CDR3aa: ASSQLGTGEGMAKNIQY
j_gene: TRBJ1-1; v_gene: TRBV9; d_gene: TRBD1; CDR3aa: ASSAGQGGLNTEAF
j_gene: TRBJ2-5; v_gene: TRBV30; d_gene: TRBD2; CDR3aa: AWSVGMTSGGPETQY
j_gene: TRBJ1-6; v_gene: TRBV12-5; d_gene: TRBD1; CDR3aa: ASGFSPGQGADYNSPLH
j_gene: TRBJ1-1; v_gene: TRBV6-4; d_gene: NA; CDR3aa: ASSEQTNTEAF
j_gene: TRBJ2-1; v_gene: TRBV10-3; d_gene: NA; CDR3aa: AISDGRTAPYNEQF
j_gene: TRBJ1-1; v_gene: TRBV4-1; d_gene: NA; CDR3aa: ASSQTPTRGSTEAF
j_gene: TRBJ2-3; v_gene: TRBV12-5; d_gene: NA; CDR3aa: ASGPQSSGLGDTQY
j_gene: TRBJ1-5; v_gene: TRBV7-8; d_gene: NA; CDR3aa: ASSPRWGNQPQH
j_gene: TRBJ2-2; v_gene: TRBV7-9; d_gene: TRBD1; CDR3aa: ASSSRTGGNTGELF
j_gene: TRBJ1-5; v_gene: TRBV7-6; d_gene: NA; CDR3aa: ASSSGGQPQH
j_gene: TRBJ1-5; v_gene: TRBV10-3; d_gene: NA; CDR3aa: AMSGGRDQPQH
j_gene: TRBJ2-3; v_gene: TRBV7-3; d_gene: TRBD1; CDR3aa: ASSPQGQGYDTQY
j_gene: TRBJ2-2; v_gene: TRBV11-1; d_gene: TRBD1; CDR3aa: ASSPRTGGGELF